This T cell receptor beta chain comes out of a study of blood T cell repertoires in COVID-19. For the study at large: The United States, Italy and Spain provided the acute and convalescent COVID-19 samples. T cells, B-cell-depleted T cells, or PBMCs supplied cDNA or gDNA.

Of note for this clone: Other DNA sequences of this sample code for an identical CDR3.

Some clones are missing from TCRdb's copy, which holds only in-frame ones; the method was immunoSEQ multiplex PCR. The profile shows about 56,000 clones, approximately 89% of them singletons. Seattle enrolled patients during active infection and tracked them longitudinally. Per germline, CDR1 SGHTA and CDR2 FQGNSA. This CDR3 comprises 14 residues. Trimming shortened V by 1 base and J by 7 bases, and 14 bases separated the two germline ends. This receptor was obtained from a woman aged 60-70 years with COVID-19, enrolled during active disease. The chain couples TRBV7-2 to TRBJ2-7; no definite D call. Sequencing input: peripheral blood. Here the CDR3 reads CASSLVSGSDEQYF. As DNA, the CDR3 is TGTGCCAGCAGCTTAGTTTCCGGTTCTGATGAGCAGTACTTC.